This entry is about one T cell receptor (beta chain). The data derive from a study of blood T cell repertoires in COVID-19. Study context: The United States, Italy and Spain provided the acute and convalescent COVID-19 samples.

Per the original methods: For nucleated cells, counts were estimated from reference gene primer amplification. TCRdb's copy holds only in-frame clones and misses some; the assay was immunoSEQ multiplex PCR. V, J and clone size reflect that table, while D and trimming were determined from the DNA. The sample records tens of thousands of clones, around 80% being singletons. The CDR3 totals 16 residues. Germline loops: CDR1 LNHNV, CDR2 YYDKDF (reference sequence). Trimming left V 0 bases short and J 3 bases short, with 12 bases between. The V gene is TRBV15, the J gene TRBJ2-1; TRBD1 is a possible D gene (5 bases). The TCR was taken from a human donor in a cohort sampled during active COVID-19. Sequencing was performed on peripheral blood. CDR3 protein: CATSRDRELNYNEQFF. The CDR3 nucleotides are TGTGCCACCAGCAGAGACAGGGAACTAAACTACAATGAGCAGTTCTTC.